This TCR beta chain is from a study of blood T cells in healthy people across ages. Findings and limits, study-wide: Older age coincided with a roughly linear decline in TCR beta diversity per million T cells.

The donors, aged roughly 6 to 95, were healthy Caucasians from Russia. Then a second PCR, running about 6 to 11 cycles, was carried out with a sample-barcoded 5' primer and a J-beta primer mix. Each cDNA molecule carried a tag from a template-switch adaptor that contained 12 random nucleotides. All samples yielded 2.5 million or more CDR3-containing paired-end reads. TCRdb processed the 5' RACE reads anew with MiXCR; each CDR3 protein has one entry. The repertoire consists of 1.5 million to 1.9 million distinct CDR3 sequences, with 42% occurring once and the leading ten covering 4%. On this clonotype: Its antigen is not identified.

The germline V gene has CDR1 SGHDN and CDR2 FVKESK. The length of the CDR3 is 17 residues. V lost 0 bases and J lost 0, with 12 bases in between. This TCR derives from a woman under 30 in good health. The rearrangement links TRBV14 to TRBJ2-1; tentatively, D is TRBD1 or TRBD2 (5 bases each). The sample consisted of blood. This chain's CDR3 is CASSQEVGVTSYNEQFF. CDR3 DNA sequence: TGTGCCAGCAGCCAAGAGGTGGGGGTCACCTCCTACAATGAGCAGTTCTTC.